This TCR beta chain was sequenced in a study of blood T cell repertoires in COVID-19. CDR1 and CDR2 (germline): SSHAT, FNYEAQ (reference sequence). V gave up 5 bases and J gave up 2 bases; unmatched junction bases: 15. This CDR3 comprises 19 residues. Some clones are missing from TCRdb's copy, which holds only in-frame ones; the method was immunoSEQ multiplex PCR. The table records approximately 150,000 clones, over 80% of them present only once. V and J are TRBV7-7 and TRBJ2-2; 9 nucleotides align to TRBD2. The receptor was derived from a man at least 80 years old with acute or convalescent COVID-19. Sequenced: peripheral blood. The CDR3 sequence is CASSPRLVSGGTNTGELFF. Written as DNA, the CDR3 is TGTGCCAGCAGCCCTAGACTGGTTAGCGGGGGAACAAACACCGGGGAGCTGTTTTTT. Filled out from reference TRBV7-7 and TRBJ2-2, the complete variable domain reads GAGVSQSPRYKVTKRGQDVTLRCDPISSHATLYWYQQALGQGPEFLTYFNYEAQPDKSGLPSDRFSAERPEGSISTLTIQRTEQRDSAMYRCASSPRLVSGGTNTGELFFGEGSRLTVL.